This T cell receptor (beta chain) was sequenced during a study of post-analysis software for immune sequencing data. The study, taken as a whole, reports: Patients showed TRBV5-6, TRBV5-1 and TRBV20-1 among four to six TRBV segments more frequent than in controls.

cDNA libraries of TCR beta carried unique molecular identifiers. One entry per CDR3 protein results from TCRdb running MiXCR on the PCR reads. The sample includes roughly 800,000 distinct CDR3 sequences, around 42% of them seen just once. In regard to this clonotype: Its antigen is currently unknown.

The CDR3 has 17 residues. The germline CDR1 and CDR2 sequences are MNHNY and SVGAGI (reference sequence). The ends were cut back, 1 base at V and 5 bases at J, with 19 bases in the middle. The J gene is TRBJ2-3, the V gene TRBV6-6, with a tentative D call TRBD2 (5 bases). The sequencing input was blood. The TCR sequence derives from a girl aged 10 to 17 with multiple sclerosis. CDR3 bases: TGTGCCAGCAGTTACTTGAACCCGGGAAACCACCAAGATACGCAGTATTTT. Residues: CASSYLNPGNHQDTQYF.